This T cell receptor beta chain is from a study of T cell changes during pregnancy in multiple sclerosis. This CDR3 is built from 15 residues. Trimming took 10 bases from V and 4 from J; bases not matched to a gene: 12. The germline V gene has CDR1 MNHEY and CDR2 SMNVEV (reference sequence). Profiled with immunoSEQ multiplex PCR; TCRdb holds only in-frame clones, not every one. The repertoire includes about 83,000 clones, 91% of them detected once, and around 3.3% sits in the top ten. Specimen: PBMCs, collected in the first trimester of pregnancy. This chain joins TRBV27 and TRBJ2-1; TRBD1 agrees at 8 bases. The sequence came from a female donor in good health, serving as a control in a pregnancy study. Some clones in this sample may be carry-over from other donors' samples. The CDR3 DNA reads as TGTGCCACCCTCCCCGCAGGGGGCGCTTACAATGAGCAGTTCTTC. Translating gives CATLPAGGAYNEQFF.